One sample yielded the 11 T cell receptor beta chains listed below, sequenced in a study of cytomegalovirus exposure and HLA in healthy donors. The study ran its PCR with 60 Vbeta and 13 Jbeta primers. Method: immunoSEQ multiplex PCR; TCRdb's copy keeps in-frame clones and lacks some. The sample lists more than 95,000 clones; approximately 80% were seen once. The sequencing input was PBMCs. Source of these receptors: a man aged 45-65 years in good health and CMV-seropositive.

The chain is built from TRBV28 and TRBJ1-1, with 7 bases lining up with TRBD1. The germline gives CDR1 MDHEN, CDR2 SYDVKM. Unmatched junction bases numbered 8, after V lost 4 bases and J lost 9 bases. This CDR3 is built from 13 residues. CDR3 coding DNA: TGTGCCAGCAGTTCCCTGTACAGGGGAAAAGCTTTCTTT. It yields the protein CASSSLYRGKAFF.

The CDR3 reads CASSTDRVYGYTF. CDR3 coding DNA: TGTGCCAGCAGTACCGACAGGGTCTATGGCTACACCTTC. V gene TRBV6-5 combines with J gene TRBJ1-2; the match to TRBD1 covers 7 bases. Germline-derived CDR1 and CDR2 are MNHEY and SVGAGI. This CDR3 has 13 amino acids. Losses at the gene ends were 5 bases for V and 4 bases for J; bases not matched to a gene: 4.

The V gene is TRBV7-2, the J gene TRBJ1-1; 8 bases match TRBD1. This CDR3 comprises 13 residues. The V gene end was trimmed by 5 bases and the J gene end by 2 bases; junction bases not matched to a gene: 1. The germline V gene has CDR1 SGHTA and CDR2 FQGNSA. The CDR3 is CASSGQGNTEAFF. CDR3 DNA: TGTGCCAGCAGCGGACAGGGTAACACTGAAGCTTTCTTT.

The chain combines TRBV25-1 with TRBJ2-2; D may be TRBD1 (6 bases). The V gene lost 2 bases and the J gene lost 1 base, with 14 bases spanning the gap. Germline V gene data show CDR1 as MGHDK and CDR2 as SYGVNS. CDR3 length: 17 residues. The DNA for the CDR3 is TGTGCCAGCAGTGAACGCCCGGGACACGGGAACACCGGGGAGCTGTTTTTT. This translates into CASSERPGHGNTGELFF. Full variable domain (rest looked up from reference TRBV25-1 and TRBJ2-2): EADIYQTPRYLVIGTGKKITLECSQTMGHDKMYWYQQDPGMELHLIHYSYGVNSTEKGDLSSESTVSRIRTEHFPLTLESARPSHTSQYLCASSERPGHGNTGELFFGEGSRLTVL.

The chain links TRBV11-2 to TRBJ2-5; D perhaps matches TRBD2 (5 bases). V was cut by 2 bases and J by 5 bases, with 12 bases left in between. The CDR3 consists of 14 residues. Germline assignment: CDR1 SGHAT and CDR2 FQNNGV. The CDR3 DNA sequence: TGTGCCAGCAGCTTACGGGGTGGAACGGAGACCCAGTACTTC. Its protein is CASSLRGGTETQYF.

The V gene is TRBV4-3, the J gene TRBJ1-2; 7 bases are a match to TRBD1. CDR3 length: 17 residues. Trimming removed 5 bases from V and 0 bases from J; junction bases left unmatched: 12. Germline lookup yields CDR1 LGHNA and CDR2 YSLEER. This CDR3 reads CASSSSTGAKANYGYTF. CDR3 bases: TGCGCCAGCAGCAGCAGTACAGGGGCCAAAGCTAACTATGGCTACACCTTC.

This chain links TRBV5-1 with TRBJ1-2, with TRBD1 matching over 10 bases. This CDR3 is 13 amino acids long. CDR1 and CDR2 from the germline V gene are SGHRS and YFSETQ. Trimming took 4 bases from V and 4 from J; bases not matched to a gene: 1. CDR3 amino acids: CASSGDRGYGYTF. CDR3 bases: TGCGCCAGCAGCGGGGACAGGGGCTATGGCTACACCTTC. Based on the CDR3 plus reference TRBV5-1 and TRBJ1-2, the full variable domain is KAGVTQTPRYLIKTRGQQVTLSCSPISGHRSVSWYQQTPGQGLQFLFEYFSETQRNKGNFPGRFSGRQFSNSRSEMNVSTLELGDSALYLCASSGDRGYGYTFGSGTRLTVV.

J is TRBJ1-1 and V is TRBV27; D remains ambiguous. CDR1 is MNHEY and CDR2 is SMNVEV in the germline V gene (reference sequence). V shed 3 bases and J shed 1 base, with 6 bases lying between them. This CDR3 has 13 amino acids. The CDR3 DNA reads TGTGCCAGCAGTTTGAGGCAGAACACTGAAGCTTTCTTT. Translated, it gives CASSLRQNTEAFF.

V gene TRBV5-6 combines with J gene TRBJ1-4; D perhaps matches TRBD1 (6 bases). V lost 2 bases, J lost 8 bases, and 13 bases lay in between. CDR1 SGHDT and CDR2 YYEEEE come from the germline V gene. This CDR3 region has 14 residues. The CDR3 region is CASSFNRVSEKLFF. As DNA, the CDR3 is TGTGCCAGCAGCTTTAACAGGGTTTCGGAAAAACTGTTTTTT.

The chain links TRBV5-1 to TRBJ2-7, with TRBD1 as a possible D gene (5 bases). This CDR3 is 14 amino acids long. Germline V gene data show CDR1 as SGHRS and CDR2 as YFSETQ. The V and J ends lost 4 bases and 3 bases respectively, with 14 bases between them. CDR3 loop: CASSLQTGNYEQYF. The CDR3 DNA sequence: TGCGCCAGCAGCCTCCAAACAGGAAACTACGAGCAGTACTTC.

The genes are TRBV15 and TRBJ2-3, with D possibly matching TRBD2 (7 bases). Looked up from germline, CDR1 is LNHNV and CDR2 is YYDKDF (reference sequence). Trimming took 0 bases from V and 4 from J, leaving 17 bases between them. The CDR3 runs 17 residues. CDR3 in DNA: TGTGCCACCAGCAGAGAGGGGGGGGGCGAAGTATCAGATACGCAGTATTTT. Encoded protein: CATSREGGGEVSDTQYF.